Following are 16 T cell receptor beta chains from one sample sequenced in a study of cytomegalovirus exposure and HLA in healthy donors. PCR used 60 Vbeta primers and 13 Jbeta primers. Some clones are missing from TCRdb's copy, which holds only in-frame ones; the method was immunoSEQ multiplex PCR. Among some 160,000 clones listed, over 60% were seen once. The specimen was PBMCs. The receptor source for this set is a woman in her 30s in good health and CMV-seronegative.

V gene TRBV5-1 combines with J gene TRBJ1-3; possibly TRBD1 for D (5 bases). This CDR3 region has 14 residues. CDR1 SGHRS and CDR2 YFSETQ come from the germline V gene. Trimming removed 3 bases at V and 6 bases at J, with 13 bases between. The CDR3, as DNA: TGCGCCAGCAGCTCAGGAACGGGGGAAAACACCATATATTTT. Protein: CASSSGTGENTIYF.

The gene calls are TRBV7-2 and TRBJ2-3; tentative D call: TRBD2 (5 bases). Trimming left V 5 bases short and J 4 bases short, with 13 bases between. Germline lookup yields CDR1 SGHTA and CDR2 FQGNSA. This CDR3 spans 14 amino acids. The CDR3 nucleotides read TGTGCCAGCAGCCCCACTAGAGTCGCAGATACGCAGTATTTT. It encodes CASSPTRVADTQYF. The full variable domain, its missing parts supplied by reference TRBV7-2 and TRBJ2-3, is GAGVSQSPSNKVTEKGKDVELRCDPISGHTALYWYRQSLGQGLEFLIYFQGNSAPDKSGLPSDRFSAERTGGSVSTLTIQRTQQEDSAVYLCASSPTRVADTQYFGPGTRLTVL.

This chain connects TRBV7-6 to TRBJ2-3; 9 bases line up with TRBD2. Germline CDR1 SGHVS, CDR2 FNYEAQ. V lost 4 bases and J lost 2; bases outside the gene matches: 13. The CDR3 spans 18 residues. CDR3 loop: CASSSILVAGAPTDTQYF. The DNA for the CDR3 is TGTGCCAGCAGCTCCATTTTAGTAGCGGGAGCGCCCACAGATACGCAGTATTTT.

The chain combines TRBV5-1 with TRBJ2-3; D not resolved. CDR1 SGHRS and CDR2 YFSETQ come from the germline V gene. V was clipped by 0 bases and J by 5 bases, with 13 bases between them. CDR3 length: 15 amino acids. The CDR3 region has the DNA TGCGCCAGCAGCTTGGGAACTGGGCACGGAGATACGCAGTATTTT. Its protein is CASSLGTGHGDTQYF.

The chain combines TRBV2 with TRBJ2-3, with D uncertain. This CDR3 spans 15 amino acids. Trimming took off 6 bases at V and 6 bases at J, with 19 bases between the two ends. Germline V gene data show CDR1 as SNHLY and CDR2 as FYNNEI. This CDR3 is CASSPSPLDADTQYF. The CDR3 DNA sequence: TGTGCCAGCAGCCCGAGCCCGCTAGACGCCGATACGCAGTATTTT.

This clone was seen a few times. This chain links TRBV18 with TRBJ1-1; D is unclear. Looked up from germline, CDR1 is KGHSH and CDR2 is LQKENI. The CDR3 contains 13 residues. The V end was cut by 2 bases, the J end by 6 bases, with 10 bases between. Here the CDR3 reads CASSPSGSAEAFF. CDR3 in DNA: TGTGCCAGCTCACCATCTGGTAGTGCTGAAGCTTTCTTT.

V is TRBV10-3 and J is TRBJ1-1, with D perhaps matching TRBD1 (6 bases). The CDR3 totals 15 residues. Germline CDR1 ENHRY, CDR2 SYGVKD. V gave up 4 bases and J gave up 4 bases, with 16 bases separating them. The CDR3 spells CAISVTGGEGTEAFF. As DNA, the CDR3 is TGTGCCATCAGTGTGACAGGCGGTGAGGGCACTGAAGCTTTCTTT.

The J gene is TRBJ2-1, the V gene TRBV19, with TRBD2 identical over 10 bases. The CDR3 contains 19 residues. CDR1 LNHDA and CDR2 SQIVND come from the germline V gene (reference sequence). V trimming: 1 base; J trimming: 0 bases; junction bases outside the gene matches: 9. CDR3 sequence: CASSIAGLAYPSSYNEQFF. The CDR3 bases are TGTGCCAGTAGTATAGCGGGACTAGCGTACCCGAGCTCCTACAATGAGCAGTTCTTC. Filled out from reference TRBV19 and TRBJ2-1, the complete variable domain reads DGGITQSPKYLFRKEGQNVTLSCEQNLNHDAMYWYRQDPGQGLRLIYYSQIVNDFQKGDIAEGYSVSREKKESFPLTVTSAQKNPTAFYLCASSIAGLAYPSSYNEQFFGPGTRLTVL.

The gene calls are TRBV4-1 and TRBJ2-3; TRBD1 matches 9 bases. The CDR3 is made up of 15 amino acids. Germline CDR1 and CDR2: MGHRA and YSYEKL. Germline trimming cut 1 base from V and 6 bases from J; bases unmatched to any gene: 5. The CDR3 spells CASSQVRTGADTQYF. CDR3 sequence (DNA): TGCGCCAGCAGCCAAGTTCGGACAGGGGCTGATACGCAGTATTTT.

In regard to this clone: Other DNA variants within this sample encode the same CDR3. The gene calls are TRBV2 and TRBJ1-2; 7 positions match TRBD1. V lost 5 bases to trimming and J lost 2 bases; unmatched junction nucleotides: 5. This CDR3 region has 14 residues. CDR1 and CDR2 from the germline V gene are SNHLY and FYNNEI. The CDR3 nucleotides read TGTGCCAGCAGTCGTCCGACAGGGAACTATGGCTACACCTTC. Translation: CASSRPTGNYGYTF.

The chain carries TRBV19 and TRBJ2-5; 8 bases are shared with TRBD2. CDR3 size: 16 residues. V dropped 5 bases and J dropped 5; count of bases not matched to a gene: 13. The germline V gene encodes CDR1 LNHDA and CDR2 SQIVND (reference sequence). Here the CDR3 DNA reads TGTGCCAGTAGTCGGGGGGGCCAGATAACCGGGGAGACCCAGTACTTC. Protein sequence: CASSRGGQITGETQYF.

The chain couples TRBV5-6 to TRBJ1-1; D remains ambiguous. The V and J ends lost 1 base and 3 bases respectively, with 13 bases between them. This CDR3 spans 15 amino acids. Germline V gene sequence: CDR1 SGHDT, CDR2 YYEEEE. DNA for the CDR3: TGTGCCAGCAGCTTGATCTCCCCAGATGACACTGAAGCTTTCTTT. Translation gives CASSLISPDDTEAFF.

The chain joins TRBV10-2 to TRBJ1-1, with 10 bases identical to TRBD1. V lost 3 bases and J lost 9; bases outside the gene matches: 4. Germline CDR1 reads WSHSY; CDR2 reads SAAADI. This CDR3 contains 13 residues. DNA for the CDR3: TGCGCCAGCAGTGAAATGGGACAGGGGAAAGCTTTCTTT. Amino acids: CASSEMGQGKAFF.

This chain links TRBV5-6 with TRBJ1-2, with a possible D match to TRBD1 (5 bases). The CDR3 contains 14 residues. The V end was cut by 4 bases, the J end by 0 bases, with 10 bases between. From germline, CDR1 is SGHDT and CDR2 YYEEEE. The chain's CDR3 is CASSGTGTNYGYTF. The CDR3 DNA follows: TGTGCCAGCAGCGGGACTGGGACTAACTATGGCTACACCTTC.

The CDR3 DNA reads TGTGCCAGCAGCTTATCGCGGGGAGAGCCCCAGCATTTT. Translating gives CASSLSRGEPQHF. The chain couples TRBV7-2 to TRBJ1-5; D remains unclear. V was trimmed by 2 bases and J by 8 bases, leaving 10 bases between them. The CDR3 consists of 13 residues. Germline loops: CDR1 SGHTA, CDR2 FQGNSA.

The chain recombines TRBV7-2 with TRBJ2-7, with TRBD2 matching over 12 bases. The CDR3 is 16 residues long. Trimming took 4 bases from V and 4 from J; bases not matched to a gene: 8. Germline lookup yields CDR1 SGHTA and CDR2 FQGNSA. CDR3 nucleotides: TGTGCCAGCAGCTCCACGACTAGCGGGAGAAGGTACGAGCAGTACTTC. Its protein is CASSSTTSGRRYEQYF. The full variable domain, with the rest looked up from reference TRBV7-2 and TRBJ2-7, is GAGVSQSPSNKVTEKGKDVELRCDPISGHTALYWYRQSLGQGLEFLIYFQGNSAPDKSGLPSDRFSAERTGGSVSTLTIQRTQQEDSAVYLCASSSTTSGRRYEQYFGPGTRLTVT.